The T cell receptor (beta chain) described here comes from a study of T cell responses to AZD1222 COVID-19 vaccine. The analysis combined second doses at about 4 or about 12 weeks. The CDR3 consists of 15 residues. CDR1 is MNHEY, CDR2 SMNVEV, per germline (reference sequence). Trimming stripped 5 bases from V and 7 bases from J, with 17 bases between. Here immunoSEQ multiplex PCR was the method, and the copy in TCRdb shows in-frame clones only, minus some. Altogether approximately 100,000 clones are present, approximately 87% being singletons, with the ten largest covering roughly 10%. Notes on the study in general: Spike-specific TCR depth and breadth grew after two AZD1222 doses. Donors were largely white British and mainly female; clonal diversity was possibly underestimated.

In regard to this clone: Its antigen remains unidentified.

The chain is built from TRBV27 and TRBJ1-4; D gene ambiguous. This specimen consisted of peripheral blood, obtained 28 days after the second AZD1222 dose. The clonotype comes from an adult who received the AZD1222 COVID-19 vaccine. CDR3 sequence reads: CASSPSLGKSEKLFF. The CDR3, as DNA: TGTGCCAGCAGTCCGAGTCTGGGGAAGAGTGAAAAACTGTTTTTT.